Below are 21 T cell receptor beta chains sequenced from a single sample in a study of human T cells and chemical hapten exposure. Separate cDNA molecules received unique molecular identifiers, which the library attached to them. TCRdb reprocessed the reads via MiXCR and lists one record per CDR3 protein. The sample yields about 120,000 distinct CDR3 sequences, about 7.7% seen once. Sequencing started from total RNA isolated from unfractionated whole blood. Sequencing used whole blood. These receptors all stem from a human donor in good health. Some clones in this sample may be carry-over from other donors' samples.

In this sample, this clonotype turned up many times. The chain has TRBV6-2 or TRBV6-3 and TRBJ1-6; no clear D gene. The CDR3 is made up of 17 amino acids. V was pared by 5 bases and J by 7 bases, with 21 bases between. Germline-derived CDR1 and CDR2 are MNHEY and SVGEGT. The CDR3 sequence is CASSHNTPGRVNSPLHF. In DNA form, the CDR3 reads TGTGCCAGCAGTCATAATACCCCCGGACGGGTAAATTCACCCCTCCACTTT.

The chain links TRBV5-4 to TRBJ2-1; the match to TRBD2 covers 8 bases. V was clipped by 6 bases and J by 7 bases; unmatched bases: 6. Germline values: CDR1 SGHNT, CDR2 YYREEE (reference sequence). CDR3 length: 13 amino acids. The CDR3 sequence is CASTLSGRNEQFF. In nucleotides, the CDR3 is TGTGCCAGCACCCTGAGCGGGAGAAATGAGCAGTTCTTC.

The CDR3 protein is CSVWQRGPNYGYTF. In DNA form, the CDR3 reads TGCAGCGTTTGGCAGAGGGGACCTAACTATGGCTACACCTTC. This chain joins TRBV29-1 and TRBJ1-2; possibly TRBD1 for D (5 bases). Germline V gene lookup returns CDR1 SQVTM and CDR2 ANQGSEA. V lost 5 bases to trimming and J lost 0 bases, with 13 bases between them. CDR3 length equals 14 residues.

The rearrangement joins TRBV6-5 to TRBJ2-7, with no clear D. The CDR3 runs 13 residues. Looked up from germline, CDR1 is MNHEY and CDR2 is SVGAGI. V was pared by 0 bases and J by 6 bases, with 9 bases between. The chain's CDR3 is CASSYSSAGEQYF. In DNA form, the CDR3 reads TGTGCCAGCAGTTACTCGTCAGCCGGCGAGCAGTACTTC.

The rearrangement joins TRBV5-1 to TRBJ2-7; maybe TRBD1 (5 bases). Germline CDR1 is SGHRS and CDR2 is YFSETQ. The CDR3 has 13 residues. The V gene lost 1 base and the J gene lost 2 bases, with 7 bases spanning the gap. The chain's CDR3 is CASSLPGTYEQYF. The DNA of the CDR3 is TGCGCCAGCAGCTTGCCAGGGACCTACGAGCAGTACTTC.

This clonotype came up many times. J is TRBJ2-1 and V is TRBV29-1; 12 bases agree with TRBD2. This CDR3 has 15 residues. The J segment lost 9 bases and the V segment lost 4 bases, leaving 10 bases of the junction unmatched. Germline V lookup: CDR1 SQVTM, CDR2 ANQGSEA. CDR3 residues: CSVAFRLAGDGEQFF. The CDR3 nucleotides are TGCAGCGTTGCCTTTCGACTAGCGGGAGATGGTGAGCAGTTCTTC.

This clonotype was recorded many times. The gene calls are TRBV29-1 and TRBJ1-1; no firm D call. V was cut by 1 base and J by 0 bases, with 6 bases left in between. Germline lookup yields CDR1 SQVTM and CDR2 ANQGSEA. This CDR3 has 13 residues. CDR3 sequence reads: CSVEGSVNTEAFF. The CDR3 DNA is TGCAGCGTTGAAGGATCAGTGAACACTGAAGCTTTCTTT.

This sequence joins TRBV4-2 and TRBJ2-1; TRBD1 is a possible D gene (6 bases). Germline V gene sequence: CDR1 LGHNA, CDR2 YNFKEQ. V was pared by 1 base and J by 7 bases, with 11 bases between. CDR3 length: 14 amino acids. In DNA form, the CDR3 reads TGTGCCAGCAGCCAAGCCGACAGGCAAAATGAGCAGTTCTTC. This sequence encodes CASSQADRQNEQFF.

This clonotype was detected many times. The rearrangement joins TRBV5-6 to TRBJ2-5; maybe TRBD2 (5 bases). V was clipped by 5 bases and J by 7 bases, with 9 bases between them. The CDR3 is 11 residues long. Germline V lookup: CDR1 SGHDT, CDR2 YYEEEE. CDR3 nucleotides: TGTGCCAGCAGAGCGGCCGGGACCCAGTACTTC. As protein: CASRAAGTQYF.

This clonotype has only a few counts. This chain uses TRBV7-2 with TRBJ1-5; D not certain. Germline assignment: CDR1 SGHTA and CDR2 FQGNSA. V was clipped by 4 bases and J by 4 bases, with 8 bases between them. The CDR3 is 13 amino acids. The CDR3 region has the DNA TGTGCCAGCAGCTCCGGAAGTAATCAGCCCCAGCATTTT. As protein: CASSSGSNQPQHF.

This clonotype was counted many times. This sequence joins TRBV27 and TRBJ1-2; D is uncertain. V gave up 3 bases and J gave up 4 bases, with 21 bases separating them. The CDR3 sequence is 17 residues long. Germline CDR1 MNHEY, CDR2 SMNVEV (reference sequence). For the CDR3, the DNA is TGTGCCAGCAGTTTGGTGGGGTCCGACTTTGCTTTCTATGGCTACACCTTC. The encoded protein is CASSLVGSDFAFYGYTF.

This clonotype was picked up many times. The rearrangement uses TRBV6-6 and TRBJ1-5, with D unresolved. The CDR3 is 15 residues long. Trimming took 3 bases from V and 7 from J, leaving 16 bases between them. Germline lookup yields CDR1 MNHNY and CDR2 SVGAGI (reference sequence). The CDR3 loop reads CASSYLSGSRQPQHF. The CDR3 region has the DNA TGTGCCAGCAGTTATCTATCCGGGTCGCGGCAGCCCCAGCATTTT.

This clonotype was picked up a small number of times. This chain joins TRBV4-3 and TRBJ2-1; D may be TRBD1 or TRBD2 (5 bases each). This CDR3 comprises 15 residues. The V end was cut by 4 bases, the J end by 8 bases, with 18 bases between. Germline V gene lookup returns CDR1 LGHNA and CDR2 YSLEER. The CDR3 bases are TGCGCCAGCAGCCCAGAGGGGACCCTTGCGGATGAGCAGTTCTTC. This codes for CASSPEGTLADEQFF.

The V call is TRBV12-3 or TRBV12-4, the J call TRBJ2-7; D gene ambiguous. The germline V and J ends were trimmed by 8 bases and 2 bases, with 13 bases remaining between them. The CDR3 extends over 13 amino acids. The CDR3 nucleotides are TGTGCCAGCGCCAGACACAGCACCTACGAGCAGTACTTC. It specifies CASARHSTYEQYF.

Only a few counts were recorded for this clonotype. V usage is TRBV5-6 and J usage is TRBJ2-7, with D unclear. Germline loops: CDR1 SGHDT, CDR2 YYEEEE. Trimming removed 2 bases from V and 2 bases from J, with 11 bases in between. The CDR3 extends over 14 amino acids. The CDR3 nucleotides read TGTGCCAGCAGCTTAGGCAGGTCAACCTACGAGCAGTACTTC. This gives the protein CASSLGRSTYEQYF.

This clonotype was detected many times. The chain is built from TRBV10-3 and TRBJ2-1; TRBD1 matches 10 bases. CDR1 is ENHRY and CDR2 is SYGVKD in the germline V gene. V was clipped by 6 bases and J by 6 bases; unmatched bases: 11. The CDR3 spans 16 residues. This CDR3 reads CAISTAGTGAGNEQFF. CDR3 nucleotide sequence: TGTGCCATCAGCACCGCCGGGACAGGGGCCGGCAATGAGCAGTTCTTC.

In its sample, this clonotype was seen many times. The chain uses TRBV7-4 and TRBJ1-1; 10 positions match TRBD1. After removal of 5 bases from V and 0 bases from J, the junction contained 6 bases not matched to a gene. The CDR3 runs to 16 residues. Germline CDR1 SGHVT, CDR2 SQSDAQ. The CDR3 nucleotides read TGTGCCAGCAGCCTTGGACAGGGGGAAATGAACACTGAAGCTTTCTTT. This encodes CASSLGQGEMNTEAFF.

There are many counts of this clonotype. The chain is built from TRBV10-3 and TRBJ1-6; 7 bases line up with TRBD1. V dropped 5 bases and J dropped 4; count of bases not matched to a gene: 5. Germline assignment: CDR1 ENHRY and CDR2 SYGVKD. The length of the CDR3 is 15 residues. This CDR3 reads CAISRDSSYNSPLHF. CDR3 DNA sequence: TGTGCCATCAGTCGGGACAGTTCTTATAATTCACCCCTCCACTTT.

This clonotype was picked up a small number of times. The J gene is TRBJ1-1, the V gene TRBV7-9, with unresolved D. The V and J ends lost 6 bases and 0 bases respectively, with 5 bases between them. Germline assignment: CDR1 SEHNR and CDR2 FQNEAQ (reference sequence). This CDR3 has 12 residues. CDR3 bases: TGTGCCAGCAGGATAATGAACACTGAAGCTTTCTTT. It encodes CASRIMNTEAFF.

The chain combines TRBV29-1 with TRBJ2-7, with 11 bases identical to TRBD2. Germline V gene data show CDR1 as SQVTM and CDR2 as ANQGSEA. This CDR3 contains 15 residues. Germline trimming cut 7 bases from V and 2 bases from J; bases unmatched to any gene: 10. The CDR3 region is CSASPGTSGPYEQYF. The CDR3 DNA reads TGCAGCGCCTCTCCCGGGACTAGCGGCCCCTACGAGCAGTACTTC.

This clonotype was observed many times. The chain recombines TRBV12-3 or TRBV12-4 with TRBJ1-2; TRBD1 matches 7 bases. After removal of 3 bases from V and 4 bases from J, the junction contained 8 bases not matched to a gene. CDR3 size: 15 residues. The CDR3 spells CASSLGRQGFYGYTF. The CDR3 coding sequence is TGTGCCAGCAGTTTGGGGCGACAGGGTTTCTATGGCTACACCTTC.